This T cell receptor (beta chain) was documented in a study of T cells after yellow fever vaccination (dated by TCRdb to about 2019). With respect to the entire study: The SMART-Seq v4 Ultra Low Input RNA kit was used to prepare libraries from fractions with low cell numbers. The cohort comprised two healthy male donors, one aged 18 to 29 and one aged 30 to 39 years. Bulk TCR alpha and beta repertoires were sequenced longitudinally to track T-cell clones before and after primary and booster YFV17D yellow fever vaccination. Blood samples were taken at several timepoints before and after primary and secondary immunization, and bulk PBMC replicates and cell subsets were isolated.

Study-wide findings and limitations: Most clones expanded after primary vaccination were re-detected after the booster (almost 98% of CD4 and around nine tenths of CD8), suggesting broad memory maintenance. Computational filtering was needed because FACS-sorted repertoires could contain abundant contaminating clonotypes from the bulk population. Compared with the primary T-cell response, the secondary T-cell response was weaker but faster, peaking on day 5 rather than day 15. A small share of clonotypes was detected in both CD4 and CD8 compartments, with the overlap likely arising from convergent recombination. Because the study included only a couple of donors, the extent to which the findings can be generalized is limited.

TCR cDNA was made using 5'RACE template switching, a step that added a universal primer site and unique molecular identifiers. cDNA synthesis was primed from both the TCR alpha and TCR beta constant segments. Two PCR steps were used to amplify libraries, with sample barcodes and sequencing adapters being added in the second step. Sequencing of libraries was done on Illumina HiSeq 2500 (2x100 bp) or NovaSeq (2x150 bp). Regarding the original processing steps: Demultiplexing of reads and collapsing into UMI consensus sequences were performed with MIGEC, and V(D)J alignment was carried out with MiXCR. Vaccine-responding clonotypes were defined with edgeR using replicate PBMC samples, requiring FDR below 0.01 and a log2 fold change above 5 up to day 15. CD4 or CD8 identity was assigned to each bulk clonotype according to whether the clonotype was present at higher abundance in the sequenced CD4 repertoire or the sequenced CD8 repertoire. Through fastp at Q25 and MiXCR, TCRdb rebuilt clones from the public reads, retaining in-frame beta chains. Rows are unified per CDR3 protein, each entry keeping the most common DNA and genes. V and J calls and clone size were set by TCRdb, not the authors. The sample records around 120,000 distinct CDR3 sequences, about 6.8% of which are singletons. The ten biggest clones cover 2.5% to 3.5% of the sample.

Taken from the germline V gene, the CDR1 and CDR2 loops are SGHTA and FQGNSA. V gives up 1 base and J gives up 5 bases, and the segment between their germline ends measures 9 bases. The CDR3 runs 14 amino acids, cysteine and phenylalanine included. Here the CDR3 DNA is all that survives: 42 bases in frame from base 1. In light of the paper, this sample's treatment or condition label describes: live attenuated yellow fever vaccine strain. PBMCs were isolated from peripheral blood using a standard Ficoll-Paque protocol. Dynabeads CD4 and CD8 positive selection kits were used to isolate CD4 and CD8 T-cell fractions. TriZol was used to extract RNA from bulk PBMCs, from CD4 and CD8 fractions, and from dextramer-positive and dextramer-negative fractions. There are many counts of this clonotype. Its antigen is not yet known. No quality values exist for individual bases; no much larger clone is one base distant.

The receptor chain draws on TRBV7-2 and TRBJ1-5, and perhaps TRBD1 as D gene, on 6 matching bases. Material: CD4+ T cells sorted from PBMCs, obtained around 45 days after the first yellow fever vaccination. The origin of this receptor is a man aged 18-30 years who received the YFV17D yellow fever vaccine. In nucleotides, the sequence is TGTGCCAGCAGCTTAGTTGAGGGGGATCAGCCCCAGCATTTT. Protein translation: CASSLVEGDQPQHF.